This T cell receptor (beta chain) was recovered during a study of blood T cell repertoires in COVID-19. Germline CDR1 is MNHEY and CDR2 is SVGAGI. V lost 7 bases and J lost 0; bases outside the gene matches: 8. The CDR3 runs 15 residues. Method: immunoSEQ multiplex PCR; TCRdb's copy keeps in-frame clones and lacks some. The sample yields about 230,000 clones, 70% to 90% seen once. This receptor was identified in a woman aged 70 to 79 with active or convalescent COVID-19. This chain links TRBV6-5 with TRBJ1-2, with 7 bases identical to TRBD1. Sequencing used peripheral blood. The CDR3 spells CASTPGTVSNYGYTF. As DNA, the CDR3 is TGTGCCAGCACCCCCGGGACAGTTTCTAACTATGGCTACACCTTC.